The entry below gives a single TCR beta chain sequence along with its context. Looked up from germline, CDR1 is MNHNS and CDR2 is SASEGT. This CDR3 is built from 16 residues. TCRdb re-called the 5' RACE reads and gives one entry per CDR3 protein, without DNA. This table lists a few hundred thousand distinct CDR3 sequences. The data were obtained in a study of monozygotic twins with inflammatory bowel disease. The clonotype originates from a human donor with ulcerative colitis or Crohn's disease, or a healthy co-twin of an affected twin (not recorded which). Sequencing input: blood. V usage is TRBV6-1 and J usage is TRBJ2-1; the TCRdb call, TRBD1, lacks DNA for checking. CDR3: CASSPSPGTGVDEQFF.